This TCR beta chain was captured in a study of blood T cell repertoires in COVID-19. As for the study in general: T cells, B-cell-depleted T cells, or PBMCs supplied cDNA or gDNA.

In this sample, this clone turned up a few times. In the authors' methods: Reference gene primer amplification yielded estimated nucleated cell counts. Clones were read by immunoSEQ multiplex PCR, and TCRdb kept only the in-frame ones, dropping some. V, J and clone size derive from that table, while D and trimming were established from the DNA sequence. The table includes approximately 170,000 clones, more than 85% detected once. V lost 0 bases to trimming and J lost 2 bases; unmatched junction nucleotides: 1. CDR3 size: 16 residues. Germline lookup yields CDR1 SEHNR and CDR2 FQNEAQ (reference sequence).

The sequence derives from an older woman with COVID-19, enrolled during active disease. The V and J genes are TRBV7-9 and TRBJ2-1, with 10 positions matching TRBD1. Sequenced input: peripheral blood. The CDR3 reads CASSLAGQGTYNEQFF. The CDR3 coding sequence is TGTGCCAGCAGCTTAGCGGGACAGGGGACCTACAATGAGCAGTTCTTC. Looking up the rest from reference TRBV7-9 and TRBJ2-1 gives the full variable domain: DTGVSQNPRHKITKRGQNVTFRCDPISEHNRLYWYRQTLGQGPEFLTYFQNEAQLEKSRLLSDRFSAERPKGSFSTLEIQRTEQGDSAMYLCASSLAGQGTYNEQFFGPGTRLTVL.